The sequence of this T cell receptor (beta chain) was determined in a study of shared clonotypes between healthy human individuals. With V trimmed by 4 bases and J by 1 base, 7 bases remained unmatched. The CDR3 sequence is 15 residues long. In germline, CDR1 is SGHAT, CDR2 FQNNGV. For sorted subsets, about 190 ng DNA per replicate equaled about 30,000 T cell genomes. The table came from immunoSEQ multiplex PCR; TCRdb's copy has only in-frame clones and leaves some out. The table shows around 2.1 million clones, with 85% to 95% occurring only once. It was CD45RO-negative cells, positively selected for CCR7, that made up naive CD8 cells, with terminally differentiated effector memory CD45RA+ cells excluded.

The chain links TRBV11-2 to TRBJ2-7, with 7 bases aligning to TRBD1. The TCR sequence derives from a man younger than 30 in good health. Some clones in this sample may be carry-over from other donors' samples. The specimen was naive CD8+ T cells from PBMCs. The CDR3: CASSSSSGQSYEQYF. DNA for the CDR3: TGTGCCAGCAGCTCATCATCGGGACAGTCCTACGAGCAGTACTTC.